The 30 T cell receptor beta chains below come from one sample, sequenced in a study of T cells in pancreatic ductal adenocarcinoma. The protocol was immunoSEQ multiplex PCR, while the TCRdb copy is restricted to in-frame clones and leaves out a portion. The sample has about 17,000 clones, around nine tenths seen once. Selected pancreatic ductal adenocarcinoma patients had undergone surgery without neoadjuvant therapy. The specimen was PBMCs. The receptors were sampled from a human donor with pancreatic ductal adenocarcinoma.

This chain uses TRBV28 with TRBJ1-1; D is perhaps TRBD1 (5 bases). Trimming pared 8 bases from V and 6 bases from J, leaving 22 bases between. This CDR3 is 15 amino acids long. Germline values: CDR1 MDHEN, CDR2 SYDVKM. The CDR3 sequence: CASDRLWGRTSEAFF. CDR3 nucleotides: TGTGCCAGCGACCGTCTTTGGGGCAGAACTTCTGAAGCTTTCTTT.

DNA for the CDR3: TGCGCCAGCAGCTTGGTCGTGGAGGACACCATATATTTT. This encodes CASSLVVEDTIYF. The V gene is TRBV5-1, the J gene TRBJ1-3; unclear D gene. The germline V gene encodes CDR1 SGHRS and CDR2 YFSETQ. This CDR3 contains 13 residues. The germline V and J ends were trimmed by 0 bases and 8 bases, with 9 bases remaining between them.

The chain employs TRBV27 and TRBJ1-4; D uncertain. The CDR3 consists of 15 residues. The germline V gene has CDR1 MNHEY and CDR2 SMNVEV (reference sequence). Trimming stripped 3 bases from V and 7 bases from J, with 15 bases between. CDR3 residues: CASSFRQDGGEKLFF. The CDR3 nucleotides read TGTGCCAGCAGTTTTCGGCAGGATGGTGGTGAAAAACTGTTTTTT.

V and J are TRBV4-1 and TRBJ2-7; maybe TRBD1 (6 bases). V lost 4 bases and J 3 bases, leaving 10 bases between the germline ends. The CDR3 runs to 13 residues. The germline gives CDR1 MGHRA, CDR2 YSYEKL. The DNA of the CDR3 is TGCGCCAGCAGCCGAGAGGACAGCTACGAGCAGTACTTC. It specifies CASSREDSYEQYF.

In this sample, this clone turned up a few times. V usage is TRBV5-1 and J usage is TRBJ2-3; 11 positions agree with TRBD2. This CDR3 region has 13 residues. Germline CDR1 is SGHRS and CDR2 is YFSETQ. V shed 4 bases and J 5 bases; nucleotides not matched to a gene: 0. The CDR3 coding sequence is TGCGCCAGCAGCCTAGCGGGGGGAGATACGCAGTATTTT. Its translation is CASSLAGGDTQYF.

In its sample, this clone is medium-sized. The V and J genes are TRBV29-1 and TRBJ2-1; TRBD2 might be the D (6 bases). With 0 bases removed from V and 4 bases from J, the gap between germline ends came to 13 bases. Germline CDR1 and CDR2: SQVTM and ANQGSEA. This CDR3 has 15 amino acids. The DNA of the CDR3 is TGCAGCGTTGAAGACTCGGGACTCAGGTACAATGAGCAGTTCTTC. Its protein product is CSVEDSGLRYNEQFF.

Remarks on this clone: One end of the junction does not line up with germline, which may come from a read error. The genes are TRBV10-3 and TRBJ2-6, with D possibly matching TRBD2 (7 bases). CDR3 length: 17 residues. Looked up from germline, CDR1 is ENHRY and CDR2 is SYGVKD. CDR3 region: CAVSGAGDFSGANVLTF. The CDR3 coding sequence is TGTGCCGTCAGCGGGGCAGGGGATTTCAGTGGGGCCAACGTCCTGACTTTC.

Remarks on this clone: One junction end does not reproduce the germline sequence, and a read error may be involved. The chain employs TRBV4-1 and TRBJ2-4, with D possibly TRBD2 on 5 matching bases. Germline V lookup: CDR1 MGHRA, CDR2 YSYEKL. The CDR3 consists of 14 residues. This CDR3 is CASSQGGAENIQYF. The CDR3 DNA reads TGCGCCAGCAGCCAAGGGGGAGCCGAAAACATTCAGTACTTC.

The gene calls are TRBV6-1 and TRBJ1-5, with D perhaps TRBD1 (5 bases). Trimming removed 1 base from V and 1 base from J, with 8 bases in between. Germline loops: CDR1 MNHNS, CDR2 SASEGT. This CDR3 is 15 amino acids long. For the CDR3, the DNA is TGTGCCAGCAGTGAAGGGGGGGGAAGCAATCAGCCCCAGCATTTT. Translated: CASSEGGGSNQPQHF.

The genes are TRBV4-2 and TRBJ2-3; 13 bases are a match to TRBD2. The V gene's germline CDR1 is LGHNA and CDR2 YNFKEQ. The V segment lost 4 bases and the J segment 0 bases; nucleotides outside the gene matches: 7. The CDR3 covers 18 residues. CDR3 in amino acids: CASSPLGTSGESTDTQYF. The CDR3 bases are TGTGCCAGCAGCCCGCTAGGGACTAGCGGGGAGAGCACAGATACGCAGTATTTT.

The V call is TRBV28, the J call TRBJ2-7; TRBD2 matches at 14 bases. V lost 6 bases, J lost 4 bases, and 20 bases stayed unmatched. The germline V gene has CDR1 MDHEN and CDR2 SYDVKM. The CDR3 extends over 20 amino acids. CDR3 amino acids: CASSSGFIGLAGGQSYEQYF. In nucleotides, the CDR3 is TGTGCCAGCAGCTCCGGGTTCATCGGACTAGCGGGGGGCCAATCGTACGAGCAGTACTTC.

DNA for the CDR3: TGTGCCAGCAGCTTAGATCACCCTACCTACGAGCAGTACTTC. Encoded protein: CASSLDHPTYEQYF. The chain is built from TRBV7-9 and TRBJ2-7, with unresolved D. V shed 1 base and J shed 2 bases, with 9 bases lying between them. The CDR3 totals 14 residues. Per the germline V gene, CDR1 is SEHNR and CDR2 is FQNEAQ (reference sequence).

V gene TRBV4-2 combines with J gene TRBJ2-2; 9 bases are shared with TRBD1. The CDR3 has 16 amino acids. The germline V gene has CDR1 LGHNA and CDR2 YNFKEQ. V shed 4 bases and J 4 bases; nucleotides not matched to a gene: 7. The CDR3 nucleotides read TGTGCCAGCAGCCTAGGGGGACAGGGAGGCACCGGGGAGCTGTTTTTT. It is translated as CASSLGGQGGTGELFF.

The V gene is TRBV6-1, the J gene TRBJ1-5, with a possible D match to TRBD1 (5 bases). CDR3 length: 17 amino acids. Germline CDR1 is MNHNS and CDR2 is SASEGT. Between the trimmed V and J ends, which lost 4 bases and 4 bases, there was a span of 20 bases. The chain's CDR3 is CASSGVFGHRVNQPQHF. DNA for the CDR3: TGTGCCAGCAGTGGAGTCTTCGGACACCGGGTGAATCAGCCCCAGCATTTT.

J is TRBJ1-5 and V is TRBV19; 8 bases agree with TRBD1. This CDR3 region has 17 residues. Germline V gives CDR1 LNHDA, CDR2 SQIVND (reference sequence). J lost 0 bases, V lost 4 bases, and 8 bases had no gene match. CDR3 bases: TGTGCCAGTAGTACTTCTGGACAGGGCGTTAGCAATCAGCCCCAGCATTTT. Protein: CASSTSGQGVSNQPQHF. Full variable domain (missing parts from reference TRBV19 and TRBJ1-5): DGGITQSPKYLFRKEGQNVTLSCEQNLNHDAMYWYRQDPGQGLRLIYYSQIVNDFQKGDIAEGYSVSREKKESFPLTVTSAQKNPTAFYLCASSTSGQGVSNQPQHFGDGTRLSIL.

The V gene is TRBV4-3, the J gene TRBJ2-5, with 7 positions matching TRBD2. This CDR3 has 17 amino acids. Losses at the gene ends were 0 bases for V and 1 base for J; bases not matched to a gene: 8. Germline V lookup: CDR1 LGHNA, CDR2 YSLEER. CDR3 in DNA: TGCGCCAGCAGCCAAGATTACGGGGGGATGAGCCAAGAGACCCAGTACTTC. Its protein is CASSQDYGGMSQETQYF.

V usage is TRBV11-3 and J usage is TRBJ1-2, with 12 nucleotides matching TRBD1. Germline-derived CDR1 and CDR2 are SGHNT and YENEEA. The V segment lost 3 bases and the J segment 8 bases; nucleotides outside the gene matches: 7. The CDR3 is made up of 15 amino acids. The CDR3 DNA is TGTGCCAGCAGCTTGCCGGGACAGGGGGCGCGAGGCTACACCTTC. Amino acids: CASSLPGQGARGYTF.

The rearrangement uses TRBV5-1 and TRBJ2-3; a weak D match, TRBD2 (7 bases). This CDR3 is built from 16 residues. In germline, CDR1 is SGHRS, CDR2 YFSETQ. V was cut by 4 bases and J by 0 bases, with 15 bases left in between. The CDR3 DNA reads TGCGCCAGCAGCCTGGGGGCTAGCGGTAGCACAGATACGCAGTATTTT. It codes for CASSLGASGSTDTQYF. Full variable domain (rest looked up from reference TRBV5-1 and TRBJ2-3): KAGVTQTPRYLIKTRGQQVTLSCSPISGHRSVSWYQQTPGQGLQFLFEYFSETQRNKGNFPGRFSGRQFSNSRSEMNVSTLELGDSALYLCASSLGASGSTDTQYFGPGTRLTVL.

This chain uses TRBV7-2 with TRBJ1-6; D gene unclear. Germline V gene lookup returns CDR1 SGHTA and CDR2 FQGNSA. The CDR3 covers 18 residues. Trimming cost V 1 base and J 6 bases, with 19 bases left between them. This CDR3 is CASSLGPRSRGLNSPLHF. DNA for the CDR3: TGTGCCAGCAGCTTAGGGCCCCGATCCCGGGGTCTTAATTCACCCCTCCACTTT.

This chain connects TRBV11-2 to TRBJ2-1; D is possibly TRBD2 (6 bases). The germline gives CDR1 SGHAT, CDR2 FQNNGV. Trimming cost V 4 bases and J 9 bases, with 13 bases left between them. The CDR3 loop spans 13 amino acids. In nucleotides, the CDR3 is TGTGCCAGCAGCTCCGATTCGGGGGTTGAGCAGTTCTTC. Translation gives CASSSDSGVEQFF.

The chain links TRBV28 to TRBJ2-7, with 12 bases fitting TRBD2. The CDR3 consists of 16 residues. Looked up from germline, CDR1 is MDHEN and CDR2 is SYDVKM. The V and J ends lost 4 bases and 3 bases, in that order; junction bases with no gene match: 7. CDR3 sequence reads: CASSSFTSGGNYEQYF. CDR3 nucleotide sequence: TGTGCCAGCAGTTCTTTTACTAGCGGGGGGAACTACGAGCAGTACTTC.

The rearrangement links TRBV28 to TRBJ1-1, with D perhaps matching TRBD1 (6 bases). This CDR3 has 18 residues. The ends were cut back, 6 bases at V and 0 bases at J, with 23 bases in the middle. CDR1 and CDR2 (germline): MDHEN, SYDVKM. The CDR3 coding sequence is TGTGCCAGCAGCCCTATCACCACAGGGTTGGGGATGAACACTGAAGCTTTCTTT. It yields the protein CASSPITTGLGMNTEAFF.

As DNA, the CDR3 is TGCGCCAGCAGCTTGGCGGGTTTGGAGCAGTACTTC. Translated, it gives CASSLAGLEQYF. The V gene is TRBV5-1, the J gene TRBJ2-7; D is unclear. Germline loops: CDR1 SGHRS, CDR2 YFSETQ. Trimming stripped 0 bases from V and 7 bases from J, with 8 bases between. The CDR3 is 12 residues long.

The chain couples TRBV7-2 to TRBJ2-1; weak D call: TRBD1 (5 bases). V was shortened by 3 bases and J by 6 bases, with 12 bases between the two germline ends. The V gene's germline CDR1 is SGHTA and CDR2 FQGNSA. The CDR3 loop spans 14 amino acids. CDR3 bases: TGTGCCAGCAGCTTGGGCAGGGCGGCCAATGAGCAGTTCTTC. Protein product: CASSLGRAANEQFF.

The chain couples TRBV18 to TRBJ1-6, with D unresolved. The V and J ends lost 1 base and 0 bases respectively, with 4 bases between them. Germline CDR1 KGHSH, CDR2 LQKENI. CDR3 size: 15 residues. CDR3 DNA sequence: TGTGCCAGCTCACCACAGAGCTCCTATAATTCACCCCTCCACTTT. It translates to CASSPQSSYNSPLHF.

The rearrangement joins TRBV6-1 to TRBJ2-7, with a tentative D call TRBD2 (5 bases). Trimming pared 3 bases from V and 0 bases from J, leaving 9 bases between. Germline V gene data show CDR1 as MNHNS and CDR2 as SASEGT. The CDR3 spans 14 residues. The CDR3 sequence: CASSEPGNSYEQYF. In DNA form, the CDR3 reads TGTGCCAGCAGTGAGCCGGGGAACTCCTACGAGCAGTACTTC.

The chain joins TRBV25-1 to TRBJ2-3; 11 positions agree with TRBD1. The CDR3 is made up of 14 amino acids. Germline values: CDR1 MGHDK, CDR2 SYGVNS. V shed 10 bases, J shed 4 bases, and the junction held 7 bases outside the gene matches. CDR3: CATPGTGGADTQYF. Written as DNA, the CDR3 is TGTGCCACCCCTGGGACAGGGGGAGCAGATACGCAGTATTTT.

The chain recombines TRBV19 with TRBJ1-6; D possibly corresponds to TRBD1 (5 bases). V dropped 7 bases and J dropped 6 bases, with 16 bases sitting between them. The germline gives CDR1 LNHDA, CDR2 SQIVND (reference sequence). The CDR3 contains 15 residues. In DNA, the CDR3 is TGTGCCAGTACCCTAAGTTGGGGCGGTAATTCACCCCTCCACTTT. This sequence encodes CASTLSWGGNSPLHF.

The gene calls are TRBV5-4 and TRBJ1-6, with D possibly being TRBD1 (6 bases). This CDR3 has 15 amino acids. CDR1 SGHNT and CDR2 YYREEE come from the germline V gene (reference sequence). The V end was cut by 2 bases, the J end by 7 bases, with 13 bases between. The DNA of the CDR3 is TGTGCCAGCAGCTTTCGTACAGGGCTAAATTCACCCCTCCACTTT. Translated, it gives CASSFRTGLNSPLHF.

CDR3 coding DNA: TGTGCCAGCAGCTATTTCAGGGGAGCCACTAATGAAAAACTGTTTTTT. It translates to CASSYFRGATNEKLFF. The rearrangement joins TRBV7-8 to TRBJ1-4, with a possible D match to TRBD1 (6 bases). CDR1 and CDR2 (germline): SGHVS, FQNEAQ. Trimming shortened V by 4 bases and J by 2 bases, and 14 bases separated the two germline ends. The CDR3 extends over 16 amino acids.